The T cell receptor (beta chain) under discussion was sequenced for a study of blood T cell repertoires in COVID-19. The assay was immunoSEQ multiplex PCR, and TCRdb's table has in-frame clones only and misses some. This table holds approximately 28,000 clones, roughly 80% found once. Germline CDR1 is LGHDT and CDR2 is YNNKEL (reference sequence). V was shortened by 1 base and J by 4 bases, with 7 bases between the two germline ends. CDR3 size: 13 residues. The receptor comes from a woman aged 55-69 years with acute or convalescent COVID-19. Material for sequencing was peripheral blood. This rearrangement joins TRBV3-1 (or the pseudogene TRBV3-2) to TRBJ1-2, with D unresolved. As DNA, the CDR3 is TGTGCCAGCAGCCAAGGCAGGTCCTATGGCTACACCTTC. This gives the protein CASSQGRSYGYTF.